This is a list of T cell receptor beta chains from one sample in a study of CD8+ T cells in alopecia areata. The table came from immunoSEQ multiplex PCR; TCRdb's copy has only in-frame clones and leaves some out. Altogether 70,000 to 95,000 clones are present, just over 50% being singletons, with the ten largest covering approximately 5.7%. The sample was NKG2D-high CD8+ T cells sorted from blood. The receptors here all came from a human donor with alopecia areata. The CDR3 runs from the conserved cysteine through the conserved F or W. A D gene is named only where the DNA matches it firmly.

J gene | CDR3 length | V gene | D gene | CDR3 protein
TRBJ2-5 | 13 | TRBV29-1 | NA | CSVLDRSQETQYF
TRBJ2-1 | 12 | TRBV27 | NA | CASMPGRLEQFF
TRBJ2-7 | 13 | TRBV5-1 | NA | CASSWESSYEQYF
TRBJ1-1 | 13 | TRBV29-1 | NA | CSILWGKNTEAFF
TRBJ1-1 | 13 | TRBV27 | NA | CASTSGPNTEAFF
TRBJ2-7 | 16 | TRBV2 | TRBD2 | CASRGGTSGYTYEQYF
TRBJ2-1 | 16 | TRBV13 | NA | CASRGGDRRPYNEQFF
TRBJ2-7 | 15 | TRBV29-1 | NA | CSVELGGRPDYEQYF
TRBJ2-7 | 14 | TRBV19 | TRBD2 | CASSPELAAYEQYF
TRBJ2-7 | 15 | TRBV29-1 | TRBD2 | CSVEDPAGAGYEQYF
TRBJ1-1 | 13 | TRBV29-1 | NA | CSVESGGGTEAFF
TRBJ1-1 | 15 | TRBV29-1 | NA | CSVVWGESGHTEAFF
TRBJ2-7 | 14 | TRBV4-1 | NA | CASSRELSSYEQYF
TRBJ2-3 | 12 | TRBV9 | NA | CASSVSGDTQYF
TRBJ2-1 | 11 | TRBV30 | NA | CAWDGYNEQFF
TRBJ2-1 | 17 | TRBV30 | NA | CAWSVGPDTRSYNEQFF